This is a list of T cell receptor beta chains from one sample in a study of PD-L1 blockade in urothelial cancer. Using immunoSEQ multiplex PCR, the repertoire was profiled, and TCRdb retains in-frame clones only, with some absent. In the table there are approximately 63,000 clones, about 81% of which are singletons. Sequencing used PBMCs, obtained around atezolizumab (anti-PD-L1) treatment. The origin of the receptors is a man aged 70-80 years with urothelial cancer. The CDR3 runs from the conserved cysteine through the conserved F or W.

CASSLEGTGDEQYF	TRBV7-6	14	TRBJ2-7
CASSLGAANTEAFF	TRBV5-1	14	TRBJ1-1
CASVGQVSDTQYF	TRBV5-1	13	TRBJ2-3
CATSRDSEYEQYF	TRBV15	13	TRBJ2-7
CASSYGLAGEQFF	TRBV7-2	13	TRBJ2-1
CASSFRQGSSTGELFF	TRBV4-3	16	TRBJ2-2
CASHGKNTGELFF	TRBV19	13	TRBJ2-2
CASSQDAQVREIVHEQYF	TRBV4-1	18	TRBJ2-7
CASSQGDRAYEQYF	TRBV4-1	14	TRBJ2-7
CASSLGGLETQYF	TRBV7-9	13	TRBJ2-5
CAWSPKGAGTEAFF	TRBV30	14	TRBJ1-1
CASSPLAGTEAFF	TRBV7-2	13	TRBJ1-1
CASSGTNPGTGGRQPQHF	TRBV6-4	18	TRBJ1-5
CASSLSGRDGYEQYF	TRBV5-1	15	TRBJ2-7
CSGVSGEGLNYGYTF	TRBV29-1	15	TRBJ1-2
CASSLTEGLSNQPQHF	TRBV28	16	TRBJ1-5
CASRGQGANTEAFF	TRBV6-5	14	TRBJ1-1
CASSLWAGEGYEQYF	TRBV7-2	15	TRBJ2-7
CASSSPGQGATGNTIYF	TRBV28	17	TRBJ1-3
CASSFTGTDTQYF	TRBV7-2	13	TRBJ2-3
CASSQDKSSGNYEQYF	TRBV4-2	16	TRBJ2-7
CASSYRGGERGQPQHF	TRBV7-2	16	TRBJ1-5
CATSGQGKGYGYTF	TRBV19	14	TRBJ1-2
CASSPQRQGDYGYTF	TRBV18	15	TRBJ1-2
CASSQIHEAFF	TRBV6-6	11	TRBJ1-1
CASSLTGGTYEQYF	TRBV5-1	14	TRBJ2-7
CASSPWDSSWNTIYF	TRBV9	15	TRBJ1-3
CASSQDQGAVAYNEQFF	TRBV4-2	17	TRBJ2-1